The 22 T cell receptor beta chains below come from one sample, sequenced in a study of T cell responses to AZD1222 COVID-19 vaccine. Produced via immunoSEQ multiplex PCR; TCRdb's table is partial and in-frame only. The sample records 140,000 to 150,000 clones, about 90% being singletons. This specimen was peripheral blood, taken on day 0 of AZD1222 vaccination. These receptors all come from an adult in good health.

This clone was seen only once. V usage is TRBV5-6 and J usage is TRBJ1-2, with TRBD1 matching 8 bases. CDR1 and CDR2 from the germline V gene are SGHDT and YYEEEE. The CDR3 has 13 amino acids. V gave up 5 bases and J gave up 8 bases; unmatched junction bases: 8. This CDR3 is CASSPRTGLGYTF. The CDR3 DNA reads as TGTGCCAGCAGTCCTAGGACAGGGTTAGGCTACACCTTC.

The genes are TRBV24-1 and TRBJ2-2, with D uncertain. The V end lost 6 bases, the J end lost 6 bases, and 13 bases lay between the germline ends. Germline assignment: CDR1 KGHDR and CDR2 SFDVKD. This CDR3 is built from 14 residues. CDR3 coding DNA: TGTGCCACCAGTTCGTCCGTGGCCTCCGGGGAGCTGTTTTTT. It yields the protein CATSSSVASGELFF.

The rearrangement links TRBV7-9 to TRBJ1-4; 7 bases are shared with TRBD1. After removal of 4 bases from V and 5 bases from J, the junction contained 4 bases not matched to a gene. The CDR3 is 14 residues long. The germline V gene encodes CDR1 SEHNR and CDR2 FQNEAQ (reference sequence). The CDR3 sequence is CASSWGTVNEKLFF. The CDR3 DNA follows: TGTGCCAGCAGCTGGGGGACAGTCAATGAAAAACTGTTTTTT.

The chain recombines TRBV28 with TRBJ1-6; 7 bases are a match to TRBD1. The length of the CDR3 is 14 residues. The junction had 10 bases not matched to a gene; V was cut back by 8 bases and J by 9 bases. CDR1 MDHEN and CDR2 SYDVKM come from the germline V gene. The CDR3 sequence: CASGIGGAGSPLHF. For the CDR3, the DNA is TGTGCCAGCGGAATAGGGGGCGCGGGTTCACCCCTCCACTTT.

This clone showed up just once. CDR3 sequence (DNA): TGTGCCAGCAGCCAGGTTCCTCCTTCGGACGAGCAGTACTTC. Translated: CASSQVPPSDEQYF. The chain combines TRBV14 with TRBJ2-7; D unclear. The CDR3 is made up of 14 amino acids. Trimming removed 3 bases at V and 5 bases at J, with 14 bases between. From germline, CDR1 is SGHDN and CDR2 FVKESK.

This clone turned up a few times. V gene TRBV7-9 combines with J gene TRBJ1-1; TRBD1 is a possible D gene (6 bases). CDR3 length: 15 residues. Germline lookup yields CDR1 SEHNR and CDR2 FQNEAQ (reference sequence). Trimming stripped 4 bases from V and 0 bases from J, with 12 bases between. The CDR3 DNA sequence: TGTGCCAGCAGCTCCACTGACAGGATGAACACTGAAGCTTTCTTT. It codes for CASSSTDRMNTEAFF.

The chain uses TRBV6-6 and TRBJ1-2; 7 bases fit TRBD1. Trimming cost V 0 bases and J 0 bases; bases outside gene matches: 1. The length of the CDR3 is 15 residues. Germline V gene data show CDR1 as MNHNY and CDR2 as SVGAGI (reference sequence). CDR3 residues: CASSYSQGANYGYTF. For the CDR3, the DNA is TGTGCCAGCAGTTACTCTCAGGGGGCTAACTATGGCTACACCTTC.

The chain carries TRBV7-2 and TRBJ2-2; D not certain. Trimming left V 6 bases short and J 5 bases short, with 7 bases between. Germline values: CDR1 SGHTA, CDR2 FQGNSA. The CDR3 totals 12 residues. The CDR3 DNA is TGTGCCAGCAGAAGCAAAACCGGGGAGCTGTTTTTT. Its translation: CASRSKTGELFF.

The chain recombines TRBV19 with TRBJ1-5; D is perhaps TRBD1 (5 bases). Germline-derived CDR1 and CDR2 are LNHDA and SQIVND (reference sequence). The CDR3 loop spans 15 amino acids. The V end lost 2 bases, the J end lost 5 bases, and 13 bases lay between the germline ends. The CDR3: CASSIRQGGYQPQHF. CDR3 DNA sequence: TGTGCCAGTAGTATACGCCAGGGAGGATATCAGCCCCAGCATTTT.

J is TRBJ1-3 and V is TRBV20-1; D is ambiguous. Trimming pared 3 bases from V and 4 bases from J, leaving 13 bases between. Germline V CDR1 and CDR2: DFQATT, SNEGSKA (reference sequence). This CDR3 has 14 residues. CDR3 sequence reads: CSASLGSGGNTIYF. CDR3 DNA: TGCAGTGCTAGTTTAGGGTCGGGGGGAAACACCATATATTTT.

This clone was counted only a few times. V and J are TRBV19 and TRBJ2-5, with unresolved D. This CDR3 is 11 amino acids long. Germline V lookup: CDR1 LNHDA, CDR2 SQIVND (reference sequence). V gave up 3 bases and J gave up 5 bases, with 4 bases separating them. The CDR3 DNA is TGTGCCAGTAGTATGGAGGAGACCCAGTACTTC. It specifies CASSMEETQYF.

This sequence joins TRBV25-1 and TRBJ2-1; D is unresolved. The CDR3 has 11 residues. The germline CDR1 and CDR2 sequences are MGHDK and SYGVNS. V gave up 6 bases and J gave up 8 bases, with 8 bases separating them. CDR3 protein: CASSEVDEQFF. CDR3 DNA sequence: TGTGCCAGCAGCGAGGTGGATGAGCAGTTCTTC.

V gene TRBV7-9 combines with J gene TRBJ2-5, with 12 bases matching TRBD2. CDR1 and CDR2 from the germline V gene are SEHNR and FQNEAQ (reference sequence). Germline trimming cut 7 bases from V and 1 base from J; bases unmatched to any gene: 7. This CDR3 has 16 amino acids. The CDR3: CASTILAGGRQETQYF. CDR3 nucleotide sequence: TGTGCCAGCACAATACTAGCGGGAGGTCGCCAAGAGACCCAGTACTTC.

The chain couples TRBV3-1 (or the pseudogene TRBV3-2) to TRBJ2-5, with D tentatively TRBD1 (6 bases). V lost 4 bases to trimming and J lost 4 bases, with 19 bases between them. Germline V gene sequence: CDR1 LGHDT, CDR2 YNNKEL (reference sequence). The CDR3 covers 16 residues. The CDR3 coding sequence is TGTGCCAGCAGCCTCCCCCCTGGGGGCCGGGGAGAGACCCAGTACTTC. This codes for CASSLPPGGRGETQYF.

CDR3: CASSQIASTDTQYF. The CDR3 DNA reads TGCGCCAGCAGCCAAATAGCTAGCACAGATACGCAGTATTTT. This chain connects TRBV4-1 to TRBJ2-3; D call uncertain. Trimming removed 2 bases from V and 0 bases from J, with 6 bases in between. CDR3 length: 14 amino acids. Germline V CDR1 and CDR2: MGHRA, YSYEKL.

The CDR3, as DNA: TGTGCCAGCAGCCAAGGACGGACAGGGAATTCACCCCTCCACTTT. Protein: CASSQGRTGNSPLHF. This sequence joins TRBV3-1 (or the pseudogene TRBV3-2) and TRBJ1-6, with TRBD1 identical over 8 bases. The V and J ends lost 1 base and 7 bases, in that order; junction bases with no gene match: 3. CDR3 length: 15 amino acids. CDR1 and CDR2 (germline): LGHDT, YNNKEL (reference sequence).

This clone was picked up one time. The CDR3 sequence is CASSLGWGGDRPQHF. The CDR3 DNA sequence: TGTGCCAGCAGCTTGGGATGGGGAGGGGATCGGCCCCAGCATTTT. The V gene is TRBV5-6, the J gene TRBJ1-5; a weak D match, TRBD1 (5 bases). Trimming pared 0 bases from V and 9 bases from J, leaving 16 bases between. The germline gives CDR1 SGHDT, CDR2 YYEEEE. This CDR3 comprises 15 residues.

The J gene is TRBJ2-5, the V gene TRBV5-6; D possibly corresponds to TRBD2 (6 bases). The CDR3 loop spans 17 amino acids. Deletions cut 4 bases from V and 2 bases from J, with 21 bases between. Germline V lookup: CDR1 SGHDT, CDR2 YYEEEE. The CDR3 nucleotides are TGTGCCAGCAGCCCCAAAGGCTGGGGCGCGGGGCAAGAGACCCAGTACTTC. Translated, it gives CASSPKGWGAGQETQYF.

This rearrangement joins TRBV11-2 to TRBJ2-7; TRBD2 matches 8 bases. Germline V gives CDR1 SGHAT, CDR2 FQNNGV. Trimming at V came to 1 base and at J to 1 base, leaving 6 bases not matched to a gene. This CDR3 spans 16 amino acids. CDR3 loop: CASSLGSSGRSYEQYF. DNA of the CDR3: TGTGCCAGCAGCTTAGGATCCAGCGGGAGATCCTACGAGCAGTACTTC.

The CDR3 spells CALQSNPYNSPLHF. CDR3 DNA sequence: TGTGCCCTTCAGTCCAACCCATATAATTCACCCCTCCACTTT. The chain is built from TRBV30 and TRBJ1-6; D is undetermined. Trimming shortened V by 8 bases and J by 4 bases, and 15 bases separated the two germline ends. Germline V gene data show CDR1 as GTSNPN and CDR2 as SVGIG (reference sequence). This CDR3 has 14 residues.

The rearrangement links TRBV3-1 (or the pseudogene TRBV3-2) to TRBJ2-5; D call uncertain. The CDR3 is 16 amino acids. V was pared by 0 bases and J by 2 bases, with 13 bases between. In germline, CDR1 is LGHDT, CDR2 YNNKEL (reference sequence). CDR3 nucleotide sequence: TGTGCCAGCAGCCAAGAGATTTCGGGCAGTCAAGAGACCCAGTACTTC. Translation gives CASSQEISGSQETQYF.

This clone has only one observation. For the CDR3, the DNA is TGTGCCAGCAGTCCCCTCGGGGAGCGGGAGGGCCTTATCACCGGGGAGCTGTTTTTT. As protein: CASSPLGEREGLITGELFF. This chain joins TRBV27 and TRBJ2-2, with 10 nucleotides matching TRBD2. Germline V gives CDR1 MNHEY, CDR2 SMNVEV (reference sequence). Trimming cost V 5 bases and J 4 bases; bases outside gene matches: 16. CDR3 length: 19 residues.